The T cell receptor beta chain described here comes from a study of shared clonotypes between healthy human individuals. Study summary: Donors were a couple of women and a few men aged 18 to 49. Each donor contributed plates that comprised three CD4 naive, three CD4 memory, two CD8 naive and one CD8 memory. The study, taken as a whole, reports: In several donors, around 5.5% of naive CD4 clonotypes appeared in common.

The investigators split CD4+ cells into a CD45RA+ naive subset and a CD45RA-negative memory subset. Trimming pared 8 bases from V and 4 bases from J, leaving 17 bases between. The CDR3 covers 14 residues. Germline assignment: CDR1 MNHNS and CDR2 SASEGT. Assay used: immunoSEQ multiplex PCR; TCRdb lists only in-frame clones, some missing. The table records about 1 million clones, more than 60% of them present only once. This clone was detected ten times or more. What it binds is not known. The sample was memory CD4+ T cells sorted from blood. Subset here: CD45RA-negative fraction. The receptor was derived from a man aged 18 to 29 in good health. The chain carries TRBV6-1 and TRBJ1-1; D is possibly TRBD1 (6 bases). CDR3 sequence (DNA): TGTGCCAGCCACCCACCGTCGGGGGCCACTGAAGCTTTCTTT. The encoded protein is CASHPPSGATEAFF.